These 3 T cell receptor beta chains came from one sample sequenced in a study of blood T cell repertoires in COVID-19. Profiling relied on immunoSEQ multiplex PCR, and the TCRdb table lists in-frame clones only, not all of them. The repertoire includes 46,000 or so clones, 90% of them detected once, and over 15% sits in the top ten. The sample consisted of peripheral blood. All receptors derive from a man in his 70s with active COVID-19.

The chain recombines TRBV18 with TRBJ1-5; 10 bases fit TRBD1. Trimming took 0 bases from V and 7 from J; bases not matched to a gene: 3. The CDR3 contains 15 residues. The germline CDR1 and CDR2 sequences are KGHSH and LQKENI. The CDR3 loop is CASSPPGQGRQPQHF. In DNA, the CDR3 is TGTGCCAGCTCACCACCGGGACAGGGGCGACAGCCCCAGCATTTT.

The chain employs TRBV19 and TRBJ1-5, with 8 nucleotides matching TRBD1. V dropped 7 bases and J dropped 2; count of bases not matched to a gene: 7. This CDR3 is built from 15 residues. Germline lookup yields CDR1 LNHDA and CDR2 SQIVND (reference sequence). The CDR3 nucleotides are TGTGCCAGTACGGACAGGGCCAGAGGCAATCAGCCCCAGCATTTT. The encoded protein is CASTDRARGNQPQHF.

The chain links TRBV15 to TRBJ1-4; 8 bases are a match to TRBD1. Germline-derived CDR1 and CDR2 are LNHNV and YYDKDF (reference sequence). The V segment lost 0 bases and the J segment 3 bases; nucleotides outside the gene matches: 0. The CDR3 is made up of 15 amino acids. The CDR3 region is CATSREQGANEKLFF. CDR3 sequence (DNA): TGTGCCACCAGCAGAGAACAGGGGGCTAATGAAAAACTGTTTTTT.